Below, one TCR beta chain is given with its context. Its antigen remains unknown. The data originate from a study of shared clonotypes between healthy human individuals. Study-level results: Sequencing depth was expected to influence donor clonotype sharing. Naive subsets tended to show greater estimated richness than memory subsets.

CDR3 length equals 16 residues. The ends lost 0 bases at V and 7 bases at J; junction bases unmatched: 9. Germline V gene lookup returns CDR1 SGHRS and CDR2 YFSETQ. Evenly divided among several immunoSEQ plates was the genomic DNA of each subset. Some clones are missing from TCRdb's copy, which holds only in-frame ones; the method was immunoSEQ multiplex PCR. This table holds millions of clones, 80% to 95% found once. V gene TRBV5-1 combines with J gene TRBJ2-1, with 8 nucleotides matching TRBD2. The TCR sequence derives from a man in his late teens or twenties in good health. Some clones in this sample may be carry-over from other donors' samples. The sample consisted of naive CD4+ T cells from PBMCs. Subset meaning: CD45RA+ positively selected. CDR3 DNA sequence: TGCGCCAGCAGCTTGGACGGGAGGGCCTGGGGGAATGAGCAGTTCTTC. Its protein is CASSLDGRAWGNEQFF. Using reference TRBV5-1 and TRBJ2-1 for the parts outside the CDR3, the full variable domain is KAGVTQTPRYLIKTRGQQVTLSCSPISGHRSVSWYQQTPGQGLQFLFEYFSETQRNKGNFPGRFSGRQFSNSRSEMNVSTLELGDSALYLCASSLDGRAWGNEQFFGPGTRLTVL.